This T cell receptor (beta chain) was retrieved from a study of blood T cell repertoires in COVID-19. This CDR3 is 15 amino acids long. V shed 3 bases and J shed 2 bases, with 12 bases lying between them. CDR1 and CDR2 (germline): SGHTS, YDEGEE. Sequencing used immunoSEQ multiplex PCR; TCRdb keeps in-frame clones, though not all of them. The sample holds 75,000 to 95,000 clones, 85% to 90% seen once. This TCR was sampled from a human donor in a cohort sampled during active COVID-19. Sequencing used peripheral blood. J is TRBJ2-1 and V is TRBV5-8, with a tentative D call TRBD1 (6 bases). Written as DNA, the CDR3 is TGTGCCAGCAGCTCGCAGGGGCTACCCTACAATGAGCAGTTCTTC. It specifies CASSSQGLPYNEQFF.